These T cell receptor beta chains were read from a single sample in a study of Ad26.COV2.S vaccination and SARS-CoV-2 variants. TCRdb keeps only in-frame clones here, not all; method: immunoSEQ multiplex PCR. The sample comprises more than 350,000 clones, about nine tenths of which are singletons, and 9% to 15% rests with the top ten. The sequencing used peripheral blood, collected in a trial of Ad26.COV2.S vaccine versus placebo. These receptors were collected from a person aged 18-60 years who received the Ad26.COV2.S COVID-19 vaccine or a placebo. CDR3s include the opening cysteine and the closing phenylalanine or tryptophan. D genes are given only for firm matches. Only part of the rows carry a size: once, few, many, or a class if the clone is expanded.

D gene,clone size,V gene,J gene,CDR3 protein,CDR3 DNA
NA,NA,TRBV5-8,TRBJ2-5,CASSSDSTQETQYF,TGTGCCAGCAGCTCTGACTCAACCCAAGAGACCCAGTACTTC
NA,NA,TRBV10-3,TRBJ1-1,CAISESGEAFF,TGTGCCATCAGTGAGTCAGGGGAAGCTTTCTTT
TRBD2,few,TRBV11-2,TRBJ2-2,CASSLEGLAGGPTGELFF,TGTGCCAGCAGCTTAGAGGGTTTAGCGGGAGGGCCTACCGGGGAGCTGTTTTTT
NA,NA,TRBV24-1,TRBJ2-1,CATSKHTSSYNEQFF,TGTGCCACCAGCAAACACACGAGCTCCTACAATGAGCAGTTCTTC
TRBD1,few,TRBV23-1,TRBJ2-7,CASSHRRDRNLDGYEQYF,TGCGCCAGCAGTCATCGAAGGGACAGAAACTTGGATGGCTACGAGCAGTACTTC
TRBD1,few,TRBV9,TRBJ2-6,CASSVRGTAGANVLTF,TGTGCCAGCAGCGTAAGGGGGACAGCTGGGGCCAACGTCCTGACTTTC
TRBD1,NA,TRBV27,TRBJ2-2,CASSLIQGSGELFF,TGTGCCAGCAGTTTAATACAGGGGTCCGGGGAGCTGTTTTTT
NA,NA,TRBV6-5,TRBJ1-6,CASSYSDRLGSPLHF,TGTGCCAGCAGTTACTCTGACAGGCTGGGTTCACCCCTCCACTTT
NA,NA,TRBV3-1/TRBV3-2,TRBJ2-7,CASSRWTFQGYEQYF,TGTGCCAGCAGCCGTTGGACCTTTCAGGGATACGAGCAGTACTTC
NA,NA,TRBV5-1,TRBJ1-2,CASSDGQSIYYGYTF,TGCGCCAGCAGCGATGGACAGTCCATCTACTATGGCTACACCTTC
NA,NA,TRBV9,TRBJ2-1,CASSPGVSWVEQFF,TGTGCCAGCAGCCCAGGGGTTAGCTGGGTTGAGCAGTTCTTC
NA,NA,TRBV2,TRBJ1-1,CASSELLMNTEAFF,TGTGCCAGCAGTGAACTTCTCATGAACACTGAAGCTTTCTTT
NA,NA,TRBV3-1/TRBV3-2,TRBJ2-1,CASSRPDSIEQFF,TGTGCCAGCAGCCGACCCGACTCGATTGAGCAGTTCTTC
NA,NA,TRBV29-1,TRBJ2-7,CSVGLVRYEQYF,TGCAGCGTTGGTTTGGTGAGGTACGAGCAGTACTTC
TRBD1,NA,TRBV19,TRBJ2-1,CASSIGGMDRANEQFF,TGTGCCAGTAGTATTGGGGGGATGGACAGGGCGAATGAGCAGTTCTTC
NA,NA,TRBV9,TRBJ2-3,CASSVGAVSTDTQYF,TGTGCCAGCAGCGTAGGCGCCGTTAGCACAGATACGCAGTATTTT
TRBD1,once,TRBV24-1,TRBJ1-2,CATSDPVGTEEPNYGYTF,TGTGCCACCAGTGACCCCGTGGGGACAGAAGAACCGAACTATGGCTACACCTTC
NA,NA,TRBV4-1,TRBJ1-1,CASSLQAPGTEAFF,TGCGCCAGCAGCCTACAGGCTCCCGGGACTGAAGCTTTCTTT
NA,NA,TRBV6-5,TRBJ1-1,CASRGMNTEAFF,TGTGCCAGTAGGGGCATGAACACTGAAGCTTTCTTT
TRBD1,NA,TRBV19,TRBJ1-2,CASSRADRASGYTF,TGTGCCAGTAGCCGCGCCGACAGGGCATCGGGCTACACCTTC
TRBD2,NA,TRBV6-5,TRBJ2-1,CASTSGNYNEQFF,TGTGCCAGTACTAGCGGGAACTACAATGAGCAGTTCTTC
NA,NA,TRBV11-2,TRBJ2-7,CASSTGPQHYEQYF,TGTGCCAGCAGCACGGGACCTCAGCACTACGAGCAGTACTTC
TRBD1,NA,TRBV6-5,TRBJ1-3,CASSRDRAGNTIYF,TGTGCCAGCAGCAGGGACAGGGCCGGAAACACCATATATTTT
TRBD2,NA,TRBV19,TRBJ2-1,CASTRTSGIVNEQFF,TGTGCCAGTACCCGGACTAGCGGGATAGTCAATGAGCAGTTCTTC
NA,NA,TRBV19,TRBJ2-7,CASSIDQGNEQYF,TGTGCCAGTAGTATAGATCAGGGGAACGAGCAGTACTTC
NA,once,TRBV24-1,TRBJ1-1,CATSDLTEAFF,TGTGCCACCAGTGATCTCACTGAAGCTTTCTTT
NA,once,TRBV3-1/TRBV3-2,TRBJ1-3,CASSQGKGGNTIYF,TGTGCCAGCAGCCAGGGGAAAGGGGGAAACACCATATATTTT
NA,once,TRBV7-8,TRBJ2-7,CASSSSRTYEQYF,TGTGCCAGCAGCTCGAGCCGTACCTACGAGCAGTACTTC
TRBD1,NA,TRBV9,TRBJ2-5,CASSTSDRGLETQYF,TGTGCCAGCAGCACTTCGGACAGGGGGCTGGAGACCCAGTACTTC
NA,NA,TRBV5-1,TRBJ1-1,CASSLGSGEGNTEAFF,TGCGCCAGCAGCTTGGGATCGGGTGAAGGGAACACTGAAGCTTTCTTT
NA,NA,TRBV19,TRBJ1-1,CASGSEMNTEAFF,TGTGCCAGTGGATCTGAGATGAACACTGAAGCTTTCTTT
NA,NA,TRBV9,TRBJ2-1,CASSNAGPYNEQFF,TGTGCCAGCAGCAATGCGGGACCCTACAATGAGCAGTTCTTC
TRBD2,NA,TRBV30,TRBJ2-1,CAWNLAGVLTNEQFF,TGTGCCTGGAATCTAGCGGGAGTTCTGACCAATGAGCAGTTCTTC
NA,NA,TRBV10-3,TRBJ2-3,CAISESHPMKDFTQYF,TGTGCCATCAGTGAGTCCCACCCGATGAAAGATTTTACGCAGTATTTT
TRBD1,NA,TRBV4-1,TRBJ2-7,CASSRGQATYEQYF,TGCGCCAGCAGCCGAGGACAGGCAACCTACGAGCAGTACTTC
NA,NA,TRBV27,TRBJ2-7,CASSTKRTYPPSYEQYF,TGTGCCAGCAGTACCAAAAGGACCTACCCCCCTTCGTACGAGCAGTACTTC
TRBD1,NA,TRBV10-3,TRBJ1-1,CAISERGTAPNTEAFF,TGTGCCATCAGTGAGAGGGGGACAGCGCCGAACACTGAAGCTTTCTTT